The T cell receptor (beta chain) described here comes from a study of cytomegalovirus exposure and HLA in healthy donors. General observations from the study: Among TCR beta chains, those listed as cytomegalovirus-associated numbered fewer than 200.

Method: immunoSEQ multiplex PCR; TCRdb's copy keeps in-frame clones and lacks some. The sample carries 90,000 to 150,000 clones, 70% to 90% recorded once. Remarks on this clone: Its antigen is still unknown.

This CDR3 spans 15 amino acids. CDR1 is SGHVS and CDR2 is FQNEAQ in the germline V gene. V lost 0 bases, J lost 6 bases, and 11 bases lay in between. Sample: PBMCs. J is TRBJ2-2 and V is TRBV7-8, with a possible D match to TRBD1 (5 bases). This clonotype was obtained from a woman in her thirties in good health and CMV-seronegative. CDR3 loop: CASSLAISGPGELFF. The DNA of the CDR3 is TGTGCCAGCAGCTTAGCTATCTCAGGGCCCGGGGAGCTGTTTTTT.